This T cell receptor beta chain was captured by sequencing in a study of shared clonotypes between healthy human individuals. The data were produced by immunoSEQ multiplex PCR, yet TCRdb's version contains in-frame clones alone and is incomplete. The sample holds hundreds of thousands of clones, around 78% seen once. CDR3 length: 13 residues. Trimming shortened V by 3 bases and J by 2 bases, and 7 bases separated the two germline ends. Germline CDR1 reads MDHEN; CDR2 reads SYDVKM. The receptor's source is a middle-aged woman in good health. Some clones in this sample may be carry-over from other donors' samples. Source material: PBMCs. V and J are TRBV28 and TRBJ1-2; tentative D call: TRBD1 (6 bases). This CDR3 reads CASSLGHNYGYTF. DNA for the CDR3: TGTGCCAGCAGTTTGGGACACAACTATGGCTACACCTTC.